Included here is one T cell receptor beta chain sequence, with context. During active infection, Seattle patients enrolled and were then monitored through disease. In the original processing: Reference gene primers were amplified, and this amplification served to estimate nucleated cell counts. Clones were sequenced by immunoSEQ multiplex PCR, and TCRdb holds only the in-frame ones, with some missing. V and J calls and clone size follow that table, whereas D and trimming were derived from the DNA. This sample carries about 230,000 clones, 86% of them seen once, and the ten largest clones take around a tenth. This specimen comes from a study of blood T cell repertoires in COVID-19. Overall study context: COVID-19 samples collected from the United States, Italy and Spain covered acute and convalescent phases. T cells, B-cell-depleted T cells, or PBMCs supplied cDNA or gDNA.

Germline V CDR1 and CDR2: KGHSH, LQKENI. Trimming took 4 bases from V and 2 from J; bases not matched to a gene: 5. This CDR3 region has 15 residues. Sequencing was done on a sample of peripheral blood. The V gene is TRBV18, the J gene TRBJ2-7; TRBD2 agrees at 10 bases. The TCR was taken from a man aged 50-59 years with COVID-19, enrolled during active disease. The CDR3 loop is CASSRGTSETYEQYF. The DNA of the CDR3 is TGTGCCAGCTCACGTGGGACTAGCGAAACCTACGAGCAGTACTTC. The full variable domain, its missing parts supplied by reference TRBV18 and TRBJ2-7, is NAGVMQNPRHLVRRRGQEARLRCSPMKGHSHVYWYRQLPEEGLKFMVYLQKENIIDESGMPKERFSAEFPKEGPSILRIQQVVRGDSAAYFCASSRGTSETYEQYFGPGTRLTVT.